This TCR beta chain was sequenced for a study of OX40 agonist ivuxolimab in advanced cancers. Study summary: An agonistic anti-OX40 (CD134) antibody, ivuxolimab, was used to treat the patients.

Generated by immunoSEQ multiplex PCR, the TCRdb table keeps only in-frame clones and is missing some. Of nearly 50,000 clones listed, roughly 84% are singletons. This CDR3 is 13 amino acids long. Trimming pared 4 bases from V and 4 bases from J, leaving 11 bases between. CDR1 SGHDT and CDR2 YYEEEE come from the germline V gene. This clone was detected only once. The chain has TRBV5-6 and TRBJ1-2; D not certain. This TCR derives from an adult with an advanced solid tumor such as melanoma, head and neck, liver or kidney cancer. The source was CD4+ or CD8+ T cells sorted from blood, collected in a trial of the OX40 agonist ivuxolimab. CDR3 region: CASSMTPGYGYTF. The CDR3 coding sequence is TGTGCCAGCAGCATGACCCCAGGCTATGGCTACACCTTC.